Below, one TCR beta chain is given with its context. Its matching antigen is unknown. This record comes from a study of cytomegalovirus exposure and HLA in healthy donors. General study points: There were approximately 150 TCR beta chains listed as cytomegalovirus-associated. Most of the TCR beta V segments (in an earlier analysis) were productive either about 87% or about 30% of the time.

The PCR made use of 60 Vbeta and 13 Jbeta primers. Assay used: immunoSEQ multiplex PCR; TCRdb lists only in-frame clones, some missing. The profile shows over 95,000 clones, roughly 79% of them singletons. Per the germline V gene, CDR1 is SQVTM and CDR2 is ANQGSEA. CDR3 length equals 13 residues. The V gene lost 7 bases and the J gene lost 8 bases, with 20 bases spanning the gap. The source is a man aged 40-50 years in good health and CMV-seronegative. The V gene is TRBV29-1, the J gene TRBJ1-2, with D maybe TRBD1 (5 bases). Material for sequencing was PBMCs. CDR3 nucleotide sequence: TGCAGCGCTTCCCGGGAGGGGATTTACGGCTACACCTTC. Its protein is CSASREGIYGYTF. Together with reference TRBV29-1 and TRBJ1-2, the CDR3 gives the full variable domain: SAVISQKPSRDICQRGTSLTIQCQVDSQVTMMFWYRQQPGQSLTLIATANQGSEATYESGFVIDKFPISRPNLTFSTLTVSNMSPEDSSIYLCSASREGIYGYTFGSGTRLTVV.